The source of this TCR beta chain is a study of T cell responses to AZD1222 COVID-19 vaccine. Measured with immunoSEQ multiplex PCR; TCRdb has only the in-frame clones, and not every one. Seen here are 80,000 to 90,000 clones, 92% observed once, and the top ten hold approximately 5.5%. Trimming removed 2 bases at V and 2 bases at J, with 10 bases between. The CDR3 contains 15 residues. Germline V gene lookup returns CDR1 SGHTS and CDR2 YDEGEE. The receptor was isolated from an adult in good health. This chain connects TRBV5-8 to TRBJ2-2; possibly TRBD1 for D (5 bases). Source: peripheral blood, taken on day 0 of AZD1222 vaccination. For the CDR3, the DNA is TGTGCCAGCAGCTTTGAGGACACTAACACCGGGGAGCTGTTTTTT. This encodes CASSFEDTNTGELFF.